This T cell receptor beta chain was obtained from a study of T cell repertoires in cytomegalovirus infection. Study findings and constraints: Clonotype analysis showed dominance of the ex vivo response by HLA-C-restricted CMV-specific TCR beta clonotypes.

TCRdb processed the reads anew with MiXCR; each CDR3 protein has one entry. The sample yields 490,000 or so distinct CDR3 sequences, 11% seen once. Germline V CDR1 and CDR2: ENHRY, SYGVKD. The CDR3 is 14 amino acids. The sample holds many counts of this clonotype. Its antigen is unidentified. One junction end does not reproduce the germline sequence, and a read error may be involved. The chain has TRBV10-3 and TRBJ2-5, with D unclear. The sample was PBMCs. The receptor was isolated from a human donor in good health (CMV status not recorded). Some clones in this sample may be carry-over from other donors' samples. The CDR3 coding sequence is TGTGCCATTAGTGCCCTGCATGGCCAAGAGACCCAGTACTTC. Encoded protein: CAISALHGQETQYF.